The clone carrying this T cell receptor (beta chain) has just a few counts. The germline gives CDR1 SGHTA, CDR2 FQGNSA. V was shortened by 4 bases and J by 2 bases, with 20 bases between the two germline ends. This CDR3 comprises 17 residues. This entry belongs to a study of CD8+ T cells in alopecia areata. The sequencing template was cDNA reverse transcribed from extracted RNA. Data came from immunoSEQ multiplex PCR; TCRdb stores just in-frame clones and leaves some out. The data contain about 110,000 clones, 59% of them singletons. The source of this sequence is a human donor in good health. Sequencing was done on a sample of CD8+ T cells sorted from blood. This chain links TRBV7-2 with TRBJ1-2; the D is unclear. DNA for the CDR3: TGTGCCAGCAGCTCCTTCGCGGGTGGTCGCCCCAACTATGGCTACACCTTC. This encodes CASSSFAGGRPNYGYTF.